Below, 10 T cell receptor beta chains from the same sample are listed, as sequenced in a study of tumor-infiltrating lymphocytes in primary liver carcinoma. Unsorted whole blood yielded the blood RNA, and germline DNA was also extracted. Using a constant-region primer together with ProtoScript II reverse transcriptase, TCR beta cDNA was made from roughly 540 ng of total RNA. Nested multiplex PCR, run for three rounds with slightly modified ARM-PCR, yielded TCR beta libraries. PCR rounds one and two used TRBV1-TRBV30 forward primers with a C-beta reverse primer for around 10 cycles each. Using its own MiXCR run on the multiplex PCR reads, TCRdb lists one record per CDR3 protein. The sample gives about 350,000 distinct CDR3 sequences, almost 65% of which show up once; about 6.5% is in the top ten. The specimen sequenced was peripheral blood. The receptor source for this set is a man aged 40-50 years with primary liver carcinoma and hepatitis B virus infection.

This clonotype was found a few times. The chain employs TRBV14 and TRBJ2-1; TRBD2 matches 13 bases. The CDR3 has 16 amino acids. The V segment lost 4 bases and the J segment 6 bases; nucleotides outside the gene matches: 6. Per germline, CDR1 SGHDN and CDR2 FVKESK. Here the CDR3 reads CASSPTGTSGINEQFF. Written as DNA, the CDR3 is TGTGCCAGCAGCCCAACCGGGACTAGCGGGATCAATGAGCAGTTCTTC.

This clonotype was seen only a few times. The rearrangement links TRBV10-3 to TRBJ2-7; tentative D call: TRBD2 (6 bases). This CDR3 contains 14 residues. Germline CDR1 ENHRY, CDR2 SYGVKD. Trimming took 3 bases from V and 3 from J, leaving 12 bases between them. The CDR3 nucleotides read TGTGCCATCAGTGATGGGACTTACCTCTACGAGCAGTACTTC. It yields the protein CAISDGTYLYEQYF.

In its sample, this clonotype was seen many times. This chain joins TRBV4-1 and TRBJ1-6; D gene uncertain. Trimming removed 1 base from V and 10 bases from J, with 8 bases in between. The germline V gene has CDR1 MGHRA and CDR2 YSYEKL. The CDR3 runs to 13 residues. In nucleotides, the CDR3 is TGCGCCAGCAGCCAAGCTCCTAAGTCACCCCTCCACTTT. As protein: CASSQAPKSPLHF.

There are a few counts of this clonotype. At one of its ends the junction is not consistent with the germline gene, which may arise from a read error. The chain has TRBV11-2 and TRBJ1-5; tentatively, D is TRBD1 (5 bases). Germline V lookup: CDR1 SGHAT, CDR2 FQNNGV. There are 15 residues in the CDR3. In DNA form, the CDR3 reads TGTGCCAACAGCTTAACTGGGGGAGACAATCAGCCCCAGCATTTT. Encoded protein: CANSLTGGDNQPQHF.

This clonotype was seen repeatedly, ten times or more. The conserved phenylalanine or tryptophan normally closing the CDR3 is absent here, so this likely arose from a read error. The DNA is left out, because the CDR3 cannot be placed on it with certainty; the CDR3 is given as TCRdb lists it. This chain connects TRBV11-2 to TRBJ2-3; TRBD2 is the table's D call and was not checked against the DNA. In germline, CDR1 is SGHAT, CDR2 FQNNGV. The CDR3 region is 12 residues in length, termini included. The CDR3 loop reads CASSQPQGPLLY.

The chain is built from TRBV28 and TRBJ2-7; TRBD2 aligns across 7 bases. The V gene's germline CDR1 is MDHEN and CDR2 SYDVKM. The CDR3 totals 14 residues. Unmatched junction bases numbered 8, after V lost 7 bases and J lost 2 bases. The CDR3, as DNA: TGTGCCAGCACCAGATCGGGAGGCCCCTACGAGCAGTACTTC. Its protein product is CASTRSGGPYEQYF.

This clonotype showed up just once. The junction shows a germline mismatch at one end, possibly a read error. V gene TRBV11-2 combines with J gene TRBJ2-7, with TRBD1 as a possible D gene (6 bases). There are 14 residues in the CDR3. CDR1 is SGHAT and CDR2 is FQNNGV in the germline V gene. The CDR3 region has the DNA TGTGCCAGCAGCTTAGAGTTTTTCAGGGGCGAGCAGTATTTC. Its translation: CASSLEFFRGEQYF.

Concerning this clonotype itself: At one end the junction does not follow the germline gene, possibly because of a read error. V gene TRBV11-2 combines with J gene TRBJ2-7, with D maybe TRBD2 (5 bases). The CDR3 is made up of 16 amino acids. The germline gives CDR1 SGHAT, CDR2 FQNNGV. As DNA, the CDR3 is TGTGTCAGCAGCTTAGTAGCTAGCAGGTGGCCCTACGAGCAGTACTTC. Protein product: CVSSLVASRWPYEQYF.

On this clonotype: A junction end diverges from the germline sequence, so it may reflect a read error. The chain uses TRBV5-1 and TRBJ1-2; D call uncertain. The CDR3 runs to 14 residues. Looked up from germline, CDR1 is SGHRS and CDR2 is YFSETQ. For the CDR3, the DNA is TGCGCCAGCAGCTTGGAGACGGTAACTTATGGCTACACGTTC. It encodes CASSLETVTYGYTF.

In its sample, this clonotype was seen a few times. This may come from a read error, since a much larger clone is one base off. V usage is TRBV6-1 and J usage is TRBJ2-3, with TRBD2 matching 7 bases. The CDR3 runs to 15 residues. From germline, CDR1 is MNHNS and CDR2 SASEGT. CDR3 sequence (DNA): TGTGTCAGCACGTCTGCAGCGGGGAAAACAGATACGCAGTATTTT. The encoded protein is CVSTSAAGKTDTQYF.